Listed below are T cell receptor beta chains from one sample, sequenced in a study of blood T cell repertoires in COVID-19. Data came from immunoSEQ multiplex PCR; TCRdb stores just in-frame clones and leaves some out. The sample carries 200,000 to 250,000 clones, approximately 75% recorded once. Material: PBMCs or T cells enriched from blood (not recorded which). Receptors originate from a man between 35 and 55 years old who had recovered from COVID-19. The conserved cysteine and the conserved F or W are not part of the CDR3 here. Each record gives: V gene, clone size, D gene, J gene, CDR3 protein. The D gene is left open where the match is weak. Not every row has a clone size; where given, it reads once, few, many or a size class.

V: TRBV11-2
size: few
D: TRBD1
J: TRBJ1-2
CDR3: ASSPGTGNYGYT

V: TRBV5-6
size: .
D: TRBD1
J: TRBJ1-3
CDR3: ASSLLQGAAGNTIY

V: TRBV4-2
size: few
D: .
J: TRBJ2-1
CDR3: ASSRGQEGLGGSYNEQF

V: TRBV2
size: .
D: .
J: TRBJ1-1
CDR3: ASLLNTEAF

V: TRBV2
size: .
D: .
J: TRBJ1-1
CDR3: ASSEYRSQNTEAF

V: TRBV5-8
size: .
D: .
J: TRBJ2-5
CDR3: ASSLSRETQY

V: TRBV18
size: .
D: .
J: TRBJ1-2
CDR3: ASSPSNYGYT

V: TRBV9
size: .
D: .
J: TRBJ2-5
CDR3: ASSRGQGGRETQY

V: TRBV29-1
size: .
D: TRBD1
J: TRBJ1-5
CDR3: SIRTGWDFNQPQH

V: TRBV28
size: .
D: .
J: TRBJ1-2
CDR3: ASSWGLSNYGYT

V: TRBV9
size: many
D: TRBD1
J: TRBJ2-1
CDR3: ASSGKTGGYNEQF

V: TRBV10-1
size: .
D: TRBD2
J: TRBJ2-2
CDR3: ASSELGGRGTGELF

V: TRBV5-1
size: .
D: TRBD2
J: TRBJ2-3
CDR3: ASSLAALAGEGDTQY

V: TRBV5-6
size: .
D: .
J: TRBJ2-7
CDR3: ASSLAFSAYEQY

V: TRBV19
size: .
D: .
J: TRBJ2-5
CDR3: ASSTRTAQETQY

V: TRBV2
size: few
D: TRBD1
J: TRBJ1-4
CDR3: ASNPATGGEKLF

V: TRBV7-3
size: .
D: TRBD1
J: TRBJ2-7
CDR3: ASSFTGGGHYEQY

V: TRBV4-2
size: .
D: TRBD2
J: TRBJ2-2
CDR3: ASSPLLAGDYTGELF

V: TRBV19
size: .
D: .
J: TRBJ1-2
CDR3: ASTNHRGYT

V: TRBV5-1
size: few
D: TRBD1
J: TRBJ1-1
CDR3: ASSLQGGNTEAF

V: TRBV3-1/TRBV3-2
size: .
D: TRBD2
J: TRBJ2-3
CDR3: ASSRTSVRTDTQY

V: TRBV2
size: .
D: TRBD1
J: TRBJ2-5
CDR3: ASSDRGLETQY

V: TRBV6-5
size: .
D: .
J: TRBJ1-6
CDR3: ASSHRDGSPLH

V: TRBV19
size: .
D: .
J: TRBJ2-1
CDR3: ASSRFTPSSSYNEQF

V: TRBV19
size: .
D: .
J: TRBJ1-3
CDR3: ASSTAGASGNTIY

V: TRBV5-1
size: few
D: TRBD1
J: TRBJ2-7
CDR3: ASSSRRTGDGEQY

V: TRBV20-1
size: .
D: .
J: TRBJ1-5
CDR3: SASYGSQPQH

V: TRBV5-1
size: .
D: TRBD2
J: TRBJ2-7
CDR3: ASSLGGLASYEQY

V: TRBV30
size: .
D: TRBD1
J: TRBJ1-1
CDR3: AWQQGAKNTEAF

V: TRBV6-5
size: .
D: .
J: TRBJ1-2
CDR3: ASSYYRTATVYGYT

V: TRBV9
size: .
D: .
J: TRBJ1-1
CDR3: ASSARQDSNTEAF

V: TRBV30
size: .
D: TRBD1
J: TRBJ1-1
CDR3: AWRTGPTEAF

V: TRBV9
size: few
D: .
J: TRBJ2-2
CDR3: ASSVTSYTGELF

V: TRBV27
size: .
D: .
J: TRBJ2-7
CDR3: ASTSVSSYEQY

V: TRBV28
size: .
D: .
J: TRBJ2-2
CDR3: ASSSHPGTGVSTGELF

V: TRBV30
size: .
D: .
J: TRBJ2-4
CDR3: AWSRRLGGNIQY

V: TRBV19
size: .
D: .
J: TRBJ1-4
CDR3: ASSIGRINEKLF

V: TRBV4-2
size: .
D: TRBD2
J: TRBJ2-3
CDR3: ASSRLAGASTDTQY

V: TRBV30
size: few
D: .
J: TRBJ1-2
CDR3: ASLRGSNYGYT

V: TRBV19
size: .
D: .
J: TRBJ1-3
CDR3: ASSISGFESGNTIY

V: TRBV9
size: .
D: TRBD1
J: TRBJ2-7
CDR3: ASSGTGANIYEQY

V: TRBV5-1
size: .
D: TRBD2
J: TRBJ2-1
CDR3: ASSLKTSGYNEQF

V: TRBV6-5
size: many
D: .
J: TRBJ1-2
CDR3: ASIPGIGRYGYT

V: TRBV19
size: few
D: .
J: TRBJ1-5
CDR3: ASSIVGQFHQPQH

V: TRBV7-9
size: .
D: TRBD1
J: TRBJ2-5
CDR3: ASSLGGQGSETQY

V: TRBV28
size: .
D: TRBD1
J: TRBJ1-2
CDR3: ASSLVAVGTGGNYGYT

V: TRBV19
size: once
D: .
J: TRBJ2-1
CDR3: ASSSGYLRNF